This T cell receptor beta chain is from a study of cytomegalovirus exposure and HLA in healthy donors. Study-level findings and limits: For TCR beta chains, V- and J-gene trimming was later linked to a missense DCLRE1C variant. In a later analysis, productive TCRs from donors in an Asian-associated ancestry cluster reportedly carried fewer N-insertions than the cohort mean.

60 Vbeta and 13 Jbeta primers were used in PCR. Some clones are missing from TCRdb's copy, which holds only in-frame ones; the method was immunoSEQ multiplex PCR. The repertoire has some 150,000 clones, about four fifths of them found once; the top ten carry 3.5% to 5%. CDR1 and CDR2 from the germline V gene are SEHNR and FQNEAQ (reference sequence). This CDR3 has 14 amino acids. Details on this clone: As yet, its antigen is unknown. A read error may account for a junction end that differs from germline.

This receptor was obtained from a man aged 35 to 55 in good health and CMV-seropositive. Sequencing was carried out using PBMCs. The V call is TRBV7-9, the J call TRBJ1-1; D perhaps matches TRBD1 (5 bases). CDR3 coding DNA: TGTTCCAGCAGCTTAGAGGACAAGAACACTGAAGCTTTCTTT. Its protein product is CSSSLEDKNTEAFF. The entire variable domain, with the rest obtained from reference TRBV7-9 and TRBJ1-1, is as follows: DTGVSQNPRHKITKRGQNVTFRCDPISEHNRLYWYRQTLGQGPEFLTYFQNEAQLEKSRLLSDRFSAERPKGSFSTLEIQRTEQGDSAMYLCSSSLEDKNTEAFFGQGTRLTVV.